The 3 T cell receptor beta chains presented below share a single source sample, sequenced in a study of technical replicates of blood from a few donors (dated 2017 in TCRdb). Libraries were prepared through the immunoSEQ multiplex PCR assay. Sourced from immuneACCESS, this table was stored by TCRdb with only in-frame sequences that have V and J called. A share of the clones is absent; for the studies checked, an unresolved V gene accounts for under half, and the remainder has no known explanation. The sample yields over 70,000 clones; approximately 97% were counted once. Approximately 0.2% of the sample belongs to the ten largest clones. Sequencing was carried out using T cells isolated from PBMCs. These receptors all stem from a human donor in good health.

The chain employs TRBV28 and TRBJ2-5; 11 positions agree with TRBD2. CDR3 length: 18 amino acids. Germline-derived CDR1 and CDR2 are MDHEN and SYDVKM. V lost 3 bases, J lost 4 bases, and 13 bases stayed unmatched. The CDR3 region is CASSLPPLGLAVGETQYF. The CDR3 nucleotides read TGTGCCAGCAGTTTGCCTCCGTTGGGACTAGCGGTGGGAGAGACCCAGTACTTC.

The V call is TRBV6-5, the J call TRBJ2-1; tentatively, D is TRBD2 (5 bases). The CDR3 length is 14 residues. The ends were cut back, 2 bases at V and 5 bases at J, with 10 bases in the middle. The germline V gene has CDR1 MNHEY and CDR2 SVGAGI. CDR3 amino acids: CASSYGLLHNEQFF. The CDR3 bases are TGTGCCAGCAGTTACGGACTCCTTCACAATGAGCAGTTCTTC.

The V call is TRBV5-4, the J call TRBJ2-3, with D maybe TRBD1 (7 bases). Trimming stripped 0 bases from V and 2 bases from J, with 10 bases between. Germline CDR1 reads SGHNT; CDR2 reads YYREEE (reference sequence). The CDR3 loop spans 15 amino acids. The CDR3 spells CASSLGGTATDTQYF. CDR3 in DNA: TGTGCCAGCAGCTTGGGCGGGACAGCCACAGATACGCAGTATTTT.